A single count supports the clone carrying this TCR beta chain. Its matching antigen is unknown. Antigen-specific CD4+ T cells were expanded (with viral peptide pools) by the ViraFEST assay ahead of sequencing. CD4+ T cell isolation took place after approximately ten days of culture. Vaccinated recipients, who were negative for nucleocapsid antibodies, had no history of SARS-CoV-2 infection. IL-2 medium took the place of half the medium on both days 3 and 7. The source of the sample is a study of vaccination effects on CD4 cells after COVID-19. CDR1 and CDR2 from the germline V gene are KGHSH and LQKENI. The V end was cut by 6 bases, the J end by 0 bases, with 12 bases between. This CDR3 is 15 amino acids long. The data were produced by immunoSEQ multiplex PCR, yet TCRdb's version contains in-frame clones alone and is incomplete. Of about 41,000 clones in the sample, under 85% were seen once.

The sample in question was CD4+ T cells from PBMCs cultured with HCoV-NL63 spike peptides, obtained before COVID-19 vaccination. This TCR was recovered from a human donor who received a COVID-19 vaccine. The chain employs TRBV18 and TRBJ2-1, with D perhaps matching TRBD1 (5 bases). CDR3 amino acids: CASSPGSSSYNEQFF. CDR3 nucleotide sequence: TGTGCCAGCTCGCCAGGGTCGAGCTCCTACAATGAGCAGTTCTTC.